This record covers a single T cell receptor (beta chain). The target antigen is unknown. With 1 base removed from V and 7 bases from J, the gap between germline ends came to 8 bases. The CDR3 is made up of 13 amino acids. Germline CDR1 and CDR2: SGHTA and FQGTGA. This record belongs to a study of CD8 T cells in ankylosing spondylitis. Library preparation for TCR beta used quantitative 5'-RACE with molecular barcodes. TCRdb ran MiXCR on the 5' RACE reads and lists one entry per CDR3 protein. The data contain 200,000 to 300,000 distinct CDR3 sequences, 32% of them singletons. Findings and caveats of the study: Disease-linked clones were CD8+ and relatively rare in peripheral blood. From matched ankylosing spondylitis synovial fluid, disease-linked clones were reportedly recovered at significantly enriched levels.

Sequencing was done on a sample of blood, either unsorted or a sorted T cell fraction (not recorded which). The source is a male donor with ankylosing spondylitis or in good health (not recorded which). The rearrangement uses TRBV7-3 and TRBJ2-1; D is unresolved. Here the CDR3 DNA reads TGTGCCAGCAGCTTAAGTCTGAGAAATGAGCAGTTCTTC. It specifies CASSLSLRNEQFF. The complete variable domain, with remaining parts taken from reference TRBV7-3 and TRBJ2-1, reads GAGVSQTPSNKVTEKGKYVELRCDPISGHTALYWYRQSLGQGPEFLIYFQGTGAADDSGLPNDRFFAVRPEGSVSTLKIQRTERGDSAVYLCASSLSLRNEQFFGPGTRLTVL.